This T cell receptor (beta chain) stems from a study of CD8 T cells in ankylosing spondylitis. The CDR3 consists of 15 residues. Germline V CDR1 and CDR2: KGHSH, LQKENI. Trimming left V 1 base short and J 3 bases short, with 11 bases between. General observations from the study: The study looked at matched synovial fluid samples from ankylosing spondylitis patients. Disease-linked clones were reported to be significantly enriched there. For ankylosing spondylitis blood, a TCR beta motif of 7 or 8 highly homologous variants appeared characteristic.

Each CDR3 protein is one row after TCRdb ran MiXCR on the 5' RACE reads. The data contain roughly 670,000 distinct CDR3 sequences, 15% to 20% of them singletons. This clonotype was found a few times. No antigen is known for it. Sequences were obtained from blood, either unsorted or a sorted T cell fraction (not recorded which). The clonotype originates from a male donor with ankylosing spondylitis. J is TRBJ2-3 and V is TRBV18; a possible D gene is TRBD2 (5 bases). The DNA of the CDR3 is TGTGCCAGCTCACCACTCGGGGATTCGACAGATACGCAGTATTTT. It translates to CASSPLGDSTDTQYF. The full variable domain, its missing parts supplied by reference TRBV18 and TRBJ2-3, is NAGVMQNPRHLVRRRGQEARLRCSPMKGHSHVYWYRQLPEEGLKFMVYLQKENIIDESGMPKERFSAEFPKEGPSILRIQQVVRGDSAAYFCASSPLGDSTDTQYFGPGTRLTVL.